A single sample is the source of the 21 T cell receptor beta chains below, sequenced in a study of blood T cell repertoires in COVID-19. Profiling relied on immunoSEQ multiplex PCR, and the TCRdb table lists in-frame clones only, not all of them. The sample includes tens of thousands of clones, 88% of them seen just once. The sample comprised peripheral blood. All receptors derive from a human donor in a cohort sampled during active COVID-19.

V and J are TRBV27 and TRBJ2-1, with TRBD1 matching over 9 bases. With 5 bases clipped from V and 4 bases from J, the junction kept 18 bases outside the gene matches. Germline V lookup: CDR1 MNHEY, CDR2 SMNVEV (reference sequence). This CDR3 spans 19 amino acids. CDR3 DNA: TGTGCCAGCAGTCCCAGGAGGCCCACCGGGACAGGGCCTTACAATGAGCAGTTCTTC. Translating it yields CASSPRRPTGTGPYNEQFF.

This sequence joins TRBV28 and TRBJ1-5, with a possible D match to TRBD1 (6 bases). CDR3 length equals 14 residues. Germline V CDR1 and CDR2: MDHEN, SYDVKM. Trimming left V 9 bases short and J 3 bases short, with 15 bases between. This CDR3 reads CASTPGVHNQPQHF. CDR3 bases: TGTGCCAGTACTCCAGGGGTCCACAATCAGCCCCAGCATTTT. The variable domain in full, completed from reference TRBV28 and TRBJ1-5, reads DVKVTQSSRYLVKRTGEKVFLECVQDMDHENMFWYRQDPGLGLRLIYFSYDVKMKEKGDIPEGYSVSREKKERFSLILESASTNQTSMYLCASTPGVHNQPQHFGDGTRLSIL.

The V gene is TRBV5-1, the J gene TRBJ2-7; D perhaps matches TRBD1 (5 bases). Germline V gene data show CDR1 as SGHRS and CDR2 as YFSETQ. V shed 0 bases and J shed 3 bases, with 10 bases lying between them. The CDR3 loop spans 14 amino acids. CDR3 DNA sequence: TGCGCCAGCAGCTTGGTCAGGGTGGGCTACGAGCAGTACTTC. Its protein product is CASSLVRVGYEQYF.

This chain joins TRBV6-1 and TRBJ2-3; TRBD2 aligns across 11 bases. The CDR3 runs to 15 residues. With 6 bases clipped from V and 1 base from J, the junction kept 3 bases outside the gene matches. The germline V gene encodes CDR1 MNHNS and CDR2 SASEGT. The CDR3, as DNA: TGTGCCAGCAGGCAACTAGCGGGGGGCACAGATACGCAGTATTTT. Translating it yields CASRQLAGGTDTQYF.

The sample holds a few counts of this clone. V usage is TRBV2 and J usage is TRBJ1-2; D not resolved. Trimming pared 8 bases from V and 8 bases from J, leaving 15 bases between. CDR1 SNHLY and CDR2 FYNNEI come from the germline V gene. CDR3 length: 12 residues. CDR3 nucleotides: TGTGCCAGCTCGGGCGGGTTTAGAGGCTACACCTTC. Amino acids: CASSGGFRGYTF.

The V and J genes are TRBV3-1 (or the pseudogene TRBV3-2) and TRBJ2-5; D is unresolved. The germline V gene has CDR1 LGHDT and CDR2 YNNKEL (reference sequence). CDR3 length equals 13 residues. V was clipped by 3 bases and J by 7 bases, with 12 bases between them. In DNA form, the CDR3 reads TGTGCCAGCAGCCAGACGTCGAGGCGGACCCAGTACTTC. It specifies CASSQTSRRTQYF.

This clone came up once. The chain recombines TRBV7-2 with TRBJ2-7, with D possibly being TRBD2 (5 bases). Germline CDR1 reads SGHTA; CDR2 reads FQGNSA. The CDR3 has 16 residues. V was shortened by 5 bases and J by 0 bases, with 17 bases between the two germline ends. CDR3 DNA sequence: TGTGCCAGCAGCCGCCAAGGACTCGCCAGCTCCTACGAGCAGTACTTC. Translating gives CASSRQGLASSYEQYF.

This clone was observed a handful of times. V is TRBV7-9 and J is TRBJ1-4; 7 bases are shared with TRBD1. The CDR3 is made up of 14 amino acids. V gave up 4 bases and J gave up 2 bases; unmatched junction bases: 1. CDR1 is SEHNR and CDR2 is FQNEAQ in the germline V gene (reference sequence). This CDR3 reads CASSSGGTNEKLFF. The CDR3 bases are TGTGCCAGCAGCTCAGGGGGGACTAATGAAAAACTGTTTTTT.

The rearrangement joins TRBV25-1 to TRBJ2-2, with TRBD1 identical over 9 bases. The V and J ends lost 6 bases and 4 bases, in that order; junction bases with no gene match: 6. The CDR3 length is 15 residues. CDR1 is MGHDK, CDR2 SYGVNS, per germline. This CDR3 is CASRRGQGFTGELFF. The CDR3 nucleotides are TGTGCCAGCAGGCGGGGACAGGGTTTCACCGGGGAGCTGTTTTTT.

The chain links TRBV7-3 to TRBJ2-2, with 8 nucleotides matching TRBD2. This CDR3 has 17 residues. The V segment lost 6 bases and the J segment 6 bases; nucleotides outside the gene matches: 15. Germline V CDR1 and CDR2: SGHTA, FQGTGA. The CDR3 coding sequence is TGTGCCAGCAGTCATACGGGAGGGCCGGGAATCGCCGGGGAGCTGTTTTTT. Translation: CASSHTGGPGIAGELFF.

J is TRBJ2-7 and V is TRBV11-3, with D tentatively TRBD2 (6 bases). Trimming removed 1 base from V and 3 bases from J, with 13 bases in between. Germline V gene data show CDR1 as SGHNT and CDR2 as YENEEA. This CDR3 contains 15 residues. The CDR3 sequence: CASSLGSGLNYEQYV. CDR3 coding DNA: TGTGCCAGCAGCTTAGGTAGCGGACTGAACTACGAGCAGTACGTC.

The chain employs TRBV5-1 and TRBJ1-3; TRBD1 matches at 7 bases. This CDR3 contains 16 residues. Per germline, CDR1 SGHRS and CDR2 YFSETQ. With V trimmed by 0 bases and J by 3 bases, 6 bases remained unmatched. The CDR3 region has the DNA TGCGCCAGCAGCTTGGCGGGACAGCGCTATGGAAACACCATATATTTT. Translated: CASSLAGQRYGNTIYF.

The chain has TRBV5-1 and TRBJ2-6, with TRBD1 matching 7 bases. V lost 1 base and J lost 2; bases outside the gene matches: 9. Germline CDR1 reads SGHRS; CDR2 reads YFSETQ. The CDR3 totals 18 residues. The CDR3 sequence: CASSLLAGGSPGANVLTF. The CDR3 coding sequence is TGCGCCAGCAGCTTGCTGGCAGGGGGTAGCCCTGGGGCCAACGTCCTGACTTTC. Complete variable domain (other parts from reference TRBV5-1 and TRBJ2-6): KAGVTQTPRYLIKTRGQQVTLSCSPISGHRSVSWYQQTPGQGLQFLFEYFSETQRNKGNFPGRFSGRQFSNSRSEMNVSTLELGDSALYLCASSLLAGGSPGANVLTFGAGSRLTVL.

This chain links TRBV9 with TRBJ2-3; the D gene is possibly TRBD1 (5 bases). Germline CDR1 and CDR2: SGDLS and YYNGEE. The V end lost 0 bases, the J end lost 0 bases, and 11 bases lay between the germline ends. This CDR3 is 16 amino acids long. The CDR3: CASSVGQGLSTDTQYF. The DNA for the CDR3 is TGTGCCAGCAGCGTAGGTCAGGGCCTAAGCACAGATACGCAGTATTTT.

The rearrangement links TRBV7-2 to TRBJ2-1, with TRBD2 identical over 8 bases. The CDR3 consists of 15 residues. Germline V gene data show CDR1 as SGHTA and CDR2 as FQGNSA. The V segment lost 5 bases and the J segment 0 bases; nucleotides outside the gene matches: 3. CDR3 nucleotide sequence: TGTGCCAGCAGCACTAGCGGTAGCTCCTACAATGAGCAGTTCTTC. Translation: CASSTSGSSYNEQFF.

The chain has TRBV28 and TRBJ1-2; 8 bases line up with TRBD1. The V gene end was trimmed by 6 bases and the J gene end by 3 bases; junction bases not matched to a gene: 6. The germline CDR1 and CDR2 sequences are MDHEN and SYDVKM. This CDR3 is 14 amino acids long. CDR3 loop: CASSSGQGDYGYTF. CDR3 nucleotide sequence: TGTGCCAGCAGCTCCGGACAGGGCGACTATGGCTACACCTTC.

The chain carries TRBV18 and TRBJ1-1, with D maybe TRBD1 (6 bases). V lost 5 bases, J lost 1 base, and 14 bases lay in between. The CDR3 length is 15 residues. CDR1 and CDR2 (germline): KGHSH, LQKENI. The CDR3 reads CASSIQGVGNTEAFF. The CDR3 region has the DNA TGTGCCAGCTCAATACAGGGAGTGGGGAACACTGAAGCTTTCTTT.

The chain is built from TRBV19 and TRBJ2-2, with unresolved D. CDR1 and CDR2 from the germline V gene are LNHDA and SQIVND (reference sequence). This CDR3 has 14 amino acids. V dropped 5 bases and J dropped 8 bases, with 15 bases sitting between them. The CDR3 loop reads CASSPTSPQGELFF. The CDR3, as DNA: TGTGCCAGTAGTCCGACTTCTCCCCAGGGGGAGCTGTTTTTT.

This chain links TRBV6-8 with TRBJ2-7, with 7 nucleotides matching TRBD2. Unmatched junction bases numbered 4, after V lost 2 bases and J lost 6 bases. This CDR3 is 13 amino acids long. Germline lookup yields CDR1 MNHGY and CDR2 SAAAGT. The CDR3 here is CASSYPGRGEQYF. In DNA form, the CDR3 reads TGTGCCAGCAGTTACCCAGGGAGGGGCGAGCAGTACTTC.

Only a few counts were recorded for this clone. The chain combines TRBV10-3 with TRBJ2-7; no firm D call. Germline V gives CDR1 ENHRY, CDR2 SYGVKD. The CDR3 sequence is 13 residues long. V lost 2 bases, J lost 5 bases, and 10 bases lay in between. The CDR3 protein is CAISEGLSHEQYF. The CDR3 coding sequence is TGTGCCATCAGTGAGGGGCTCAGCCACGAGCAGTACTTC.

The chain uses TRBV5-4 and TRBJ1-6, with TRBD1 identical over 10 bases. This CDR3 region has 14 residues. Trimming at V came to 4 bases and at J to 12 bases, leaving 7 bases not matched to a gene. Germline-derived CDR1 and CDR2 are SGHNT and YYREEE (reference sequence). The CDR3 here is CASSGTGVIGPLHF. CDR3 nucleotides: TGTGCCAGCAGCGGGACAGGGGTCATTGGACCCCTCCACTTT.